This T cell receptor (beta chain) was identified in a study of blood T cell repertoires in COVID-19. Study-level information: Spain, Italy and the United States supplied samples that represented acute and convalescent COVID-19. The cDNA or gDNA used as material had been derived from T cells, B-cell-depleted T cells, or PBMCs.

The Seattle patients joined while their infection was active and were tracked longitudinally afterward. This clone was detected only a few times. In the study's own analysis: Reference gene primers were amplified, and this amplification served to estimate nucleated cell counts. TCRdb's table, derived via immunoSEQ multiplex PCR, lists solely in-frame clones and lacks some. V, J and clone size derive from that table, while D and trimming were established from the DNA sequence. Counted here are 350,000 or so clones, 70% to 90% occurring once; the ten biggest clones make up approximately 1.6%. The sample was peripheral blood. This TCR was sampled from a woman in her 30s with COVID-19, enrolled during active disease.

The CDR3 sequence is CASSERDSFNQPQHF. In DNA, the CDR3 is TGTGCCAGCAGTGAGCGGGACAGCTTCAATCAGCCCCAGCATTTT. The chain joins TRBV6-1 to TRBJ1-5; 7 bases align to TRBD1. This CDR3 comprises 15 residues. J lost 3 bases, V lost 3 bases, and 5 bases had no gene match. From germline, CDR1 is MNHNS and CDR2 SASEGT.